The sequence of this TCR beta chain was determined in a study of OX40 agonist ivuxolimab in advanced cancers. Germline V gives CDR1 SGHTA, CDR2 FQGNSA. Trimming removed 5 bases from V and 1 base from J, with 11 bases in between. The CDR3 has 14 amino acids. The method was immunoSEQ multiplex PCR; TCRdb's version includes in-frame clones alone and lacks a portion of them. The table lists 83,000 or so clones, around nine tenths of them singletons. This receptor was obtained from an adult with an advanced solid tumor such as melanoma, head and neck, liver or kidney cancer. The chain uses TRBV7-2 and TRBJ1-1; no reliable D call. The material sequenced was CD4+ or CD8+ T cells sorted from blood, taken in a trial of the OX40 agonist ivuxolimab. CDR3 in amino acids: CASSPQTRNTEAFF. CDR3 DNA: TGTGCCAGCAGCCCCCAGACACGGAACACTGAAGCTTTCTTT.